These 20 T cell receptor beta chains were sequenced from one sample in a study of technical replicates of blood from a few donors. The method was immunoSEQ multiplex PCR; TCRdb's version includes in-frame clones alone and lacks a portion of them. This sample has around 85,000 clones, with about 93% found just once. Sequencing input: T cells isolated from PBMCs. These receptors came from a human donor in good health.

The chain has TRBV4-1 and TRBJ2-7, with D hard to call. Per the germline V gene, CDR1 is MGHRA and CDR2 is YSYEKL. V was pared by 4 bases and J by 1 base, with 20 bases between. The CDR3 spans 17 residues. CDR3 in DNA: TGCGCCAGCAGCCCCCAGGCAGGTGCCACCGTTTCCTACGAGCAGTACTTC. It is translated as CASSPQAGATVSYEQYF.

The chain links TRBV5-1 to TRBJ2-1, with D uncertain. V was pared by 3 bases and J by 5 bases, with 15 bases between. This CDR3 spans 15 amino acids. Germline assignment: CDR1 SGHRS and CDR2 YFSETQ. The chain's CDR3 is CASSSEPRQNNEQFF. The CDR3 DNA sequence: TGCGCCAGCAGCTCCGAACCCCGACAAAACAATGAGCAGTTCTTC. Full variable domain (outside the CDR3, taken from reference TRBV5-1 and TRBJ2-1): KAGVTQTPRYLIKTRGQQVTLSCSPISGHRSVSWYQQTPGQGLQFLFEYFSETQRNKGNFPGRFSGRQFSNSRSEMNVSTLELGDSALYLCASSSEPRQNNEQFFGPGTRLTVL.

CDR3 loop: CASSLGLSGGEQFF. CDR3 nucleotide sequence: TGTGCCAGCAGCTTAGGGCTATCGGGTGGTGAGCAGTTCTTC. V and J are TRBV7-8 and TRBJ2-1; D gene unclear. The CDR3 runs to 14 residues. Germline V gene data show CDR1 as SGHVS and CDR2 as FQNEAQ. V was clipped by 1 base and J by 9 bases, with 13 bases between them.

The rearrangement joins TRBV5-1 to TRBJ1-2; D possibly corresponds to TRBD1 (6 bases). CDR3 length equals 14 residues. V shed 10 bases and J shed 2 bases, with 18 bases lying between them. CDR1 is SGHRS and CDR2 is YFSETQ in the germline V gene. CDR3 DNA sequence: TGCGCCCCCTCCCGAGGACAGCCCAACTATGGCTACACCTTC. Translated, it gives CAPSRGQPNYGYTF.

The genes are TRBV6-5 and TRBJ1-1, with 7 bases identical to TRBD1. The CDR3 runs 14 residues. Germline V gene data show CDR1 as MNHEY and CDR2 as SVGAGI. Trimming cost V 6 bases and J 1 base; bases outside gene matches: 5. The CDR3 region has the DNA TGTGCCAGCAGACGACAGGGAACGAACACTGAAGCTTTCTTT. Its translation is CASRRQGTNTEAFF.

V and J are TRBV19 and TRBJ1-2, with a weak D call TRBD1 (6 bases). This CDR3 is built from 15 residues. Trimming took 5 bases from V and 6 from J, leaving 19 bases between them. Germline CDR1 and CDR2: LNHDA and SQIVND (reference sequence). CDR3 sequence (DNA): TGTGCCAGTAGTCAGGACAGCGTCCCACCAAATGGCTACACCTTC. Protein sequence: CASSQDSVPPNGYTF. Full variable domain (missing parts from reference TRBV19 and TRBJ1-2): DGGITQSPKYLFRKEGQNVTLSCEQNLNHDAMYWYRQDPGQGLRLIYYSQIVNDFQKGDIAEGYSVSREKKESFPLTVTSAQKNPTAFYLCASSQDSVPPNGYTFGSGTRLTVV.

The V gene is TRBV19, the J gene TRBJ2-1, with 7 nucleotides matching TRBD1. The V gene's germline CDR1 is LNHDA and CDR2 SQIVND (reference sequence). V shed 3 bases, J shed 2 bases, and the junction held 7 bases outside the gene matches. This CDR3 spans 16 amino acids. CDR3 in DNA: TGTGCCAGTAGTATTTTGGGGCAGGGGGCCTACAATGAGCAGTTCTTC. It yields the protein CASSILGQGAYNEQFF. Complete variable domain (other parts from reference TRBV19 and TRBJ2-1): DGGITQSPKYLFRKEGQNVTLSCEQNLNHDAMYWYRQDPGQGLRLIYYSQIVNDFQKGDIAEGYSVSREKKESFPLTVTSAQKNPTAFYLCASSILGQGAYNEQFFGPGTRLTVL.

This chain uses TRBV5-1 with TRBJ2-2, with 11 nucleotides matching TRBD2. The germline CDR1 and CDR2 sequences are SGHRS and YFSETQ. V was pared by 4 bases and J by 0 bases, with 2 bases of the junction left unmatched. This CDR3 contains 16 residues. CDR3 DNA sequence: TGCGCCAGCAGCGGGGGACTAGCGGCGAACACCGGGGAGCTGTTTTTT. It yields the protein CASSGGLAANTGELFF.

The V and J genes are TRBV6-5 and TRBJ2-3, with D uncertain. V was pared by 6 bases and J by 6 bases, with 7 bases between. This CDR3 has 11 amino acids. In germline, CDR1 is MNHEY, CDR2 SVGAGI. CDR3 sequence (DNA): TGTGCCAGCAGCCGCGAGGATACGCAGTATTTT. Protein product: CASSREDTQYF.

The chain uses TRBV5-8 and TRBJ1-3, with D tentatively TRBD1 (6 bases). V gave up 1 base and J gave up 4 bases, with 12 bases separating them. The CDR3 runs 15 residues. Germline V gene sequence: CDR1 SGHTS, CDR2 YDEGEE. CDR3 residues: CASSLLGAAGNTIYF. In DNA, the CDR3 is TGTGCCAGCAGCTTGTTGGGGGCAGCAGGAAACACCATATATTTT.

V and J are TRBV7-6 and TRBJ1-1, with 7 positions matching TRBD1. There are 15 residues in the CDR3. J was trimmed by 3 bases and V by 3 bases; bases with no gene match: 7. Germline V gene lookup returns CDR1 SGHVS and CDR2 FNYEAQ. CDR3 loop: CASSFEQGLDTEAFF. The DNA for the CDR3 is TGTGCCAGCAGCTTCGAACAGGGGTTGGACACTGAAGCTTTCTTT.

This chain's CDR3 is CASSESTRTEAFF. The CDR3 nucleotides read TGCGCCAGCAGTGAGTCGACCAGGACTGAAGCTTTCTTT. V and J are TRBV10-1 and TRBJ1-1, with D uncertain. The CDR3 is made up of 13 amino acids. The germline V and J ends were trimmed by 0 bases and 5 bases, with 7 bases remaining between them. Per germline, CDR1 WNHNN and CDR2 SYGVQD (reference sequence).

The chain combines TRBV6-5 with TRBJ1-1, with D uncertain. This CDR3 comprises 12 residues. The germline gives CDR1 MNHEY, CDR2 SVGAGI. V shed 6 bases and J shed 5 bases, with 10 bases lying between them. This CDR3 is CASSRGVTEAFF. The DNA for the CDR3 is TGTGCCAGCAGCCGCGGGGTAACTGAAGCTTTCTTT.

This clone was seen only once. The chain recombines TRBV21-1 with TRBJ1-3; the table's TRBD1 call for D was not verified on the DNA. TRBV21-1 is a pseudogene segment. This CDR3 has 14 amino acids. CDR3 DNA: TGTGCCAGCAGCAAGGGACAGGGGTTGTACACCATATATTTT. This sequence encodes CASSKGQGLYTIYF.

This clone is a singleton in its sample. The chain has TRBV7-9 and TRBJ1-1; D unclear. The CDR3 runs to 13 residues. Trimming cost V 2 bases and J 10 bases, with 14 bases left between them. Per the germline V gene, CDR1 is SEHNR and CDR2 is FQNEAQ (reference sequence). The CDR3 spells CASSLISSERAFF. The CDR3 nucleotides are TGTGCCAGCAGCTTAATCAGTTCCGAGCGAGCTTTCTTT.

The gene calls are TRBV15 and TRBJ1-2; the D gene is possibly TRBD1 (5 bases). Germline V gene lookup returns CDR1 LNHNV and CDR2 YYDKDF (reference sequence). The CDR3 extends over 13 amino acids. The V end was cut by 7 bases, the J end by 0 bases, with 9 bases between. CDR3 protein: CATTTATNYGYTF. DNA for the CDR3: TGTGCCACCACGACAGCTACTAACTATGGCTACACCTTC.

The chain combines TRBV19 with TRBJ1-1; 8 bases fit TRBD1. Per germline, CDR1 LNHDA and CDR2 SQIVND (reference sequence). This CDR3 comprises 14 residues. Trimming at V came to 7 bases and at J to 0 bases, leaving 4 bases not matched to a gene. CDR3 protein: CASIRQGMNTEAFF. The CDR3 DNA is TGTGCCAGTATCCGACAGGGGATGAACACTGAAGCTTTCTTT.

Written as DNA, the CDR3 is TGTGCCAGTAGTTTTCCGATGAGCTCTGGGGCCAACGTCCTGACTTTC. It is translated as CASSFPMSSGANVLTF. The J gene is TRBJ2-6, the V gene TRBV19; D is undetermined. The germline V and J ends were trimmed by 5 bases and 0 bases, with 11 bases remaining between them. CDR3 length: 16 residues. Per germline, CDR1 LNHDA and CDR2 SQIVND (reference sequence).

The chain is built from TRBV9 and TRBJ2-5, with TRBD2 identical over 10 bases. The V gene's germline CDR1 is SGDLS and CDR2 YYNGEE. The CDR3 extends over 17 amino acids. Trimming took 0 bases from V and 4 from J; bases not matched to a gene: 9. CDR3 amino acids: CASSVGAGGLGGETQYF. The CDR3 DNA follows: TGTGCCAGCAGCGTAGGAGCGGGGGGGCTGGGGGGAGAGACCCAGTACTTC.

The chain uses TRBV7-9 and TRBJ2-1, with 9 bases lining up with TRBD1. The CDR3 consists of 15 residues. V trimming: 5 bases; J trimming: 3 bases; junction bases outside the gene matches: 5. The germline gives CDR1 SEHNR, CDR2 FQNEAQ (reference sequence). CDR3 nucleotide sequence: TGTGCCAGCAGCCGTGGACAGGGGAGCTACAATGAGCAGTTCTTC. It encodes CASSRGQGSYNEQFF. Complete variable domain (other parts from reference TRBV7-9 and TRBJ2-1): DTGVSQNPRHKITKRGQNVTFRCDPISEHNRLYWYRQTLGQGPEFLTYFQNEAQLEKSRLLSDRFSAERPKGSFSTLEIQRTEQGDSAMYLCASSRGQGSYNEQFFGPGTRLTVL.